What follows describes a single T cell receptor beta chain. Its antigen is not identified. This sample was taken from a study of regulatory and conventional T cells in RAG deficiency. TCRdb's copy holds only in-frame clones and misses some; the assay was immunoSEQ multiplex PCR. Counted here are approximately 30,000 clones, 90% to 96% occurring once; the ten biggest clones make up about 0.32%. Conventional CD4+ T cells were sorted from blood as CD25-low CD127-high cells. V was pared by 3 bases and J by 5 bases, with 7 bases of the junction left unmatched. In germline, CDR1 is SGHDT, CDR2 YYEEEE. This CDR3 region has 15 residues. General study results and limits: Compared with controls, unique Treg TCR beta sequences dropped around 92-fold in Omenn syndrome and CID/AS.

The same data also contributed to another study, on regulatory T cells. According to that study: Primers: 52 TRBV forward and 13 TRBJ reverse. In patients, unique TRB V-J pairs were restricted and V/J usage skewed, especially in Tregs.

Sequences were obtained from CD25- CD4+ T cells sorted from blood. The chain carries TRBV5-6 and TRBJ2-5; 10 bases are shared with TRBD1. The TCR sequence derives from a human donor in good health. The chain's CDR3 is CASSSRQGARETQYF. CDR3 coding DNA: TGTGCCAGCAGCTCTCGACAGGGGGCGAGGGAGACCCAGTACTTC. Combining the CDR3 with reference TRBV5-6 and TRBJ2-5 gives the whole variable domain DAGVTQSPTHLIKTRGQQVTLRCSPKSGHDTVSWYQQALGQGPQFIFQYYEEEERQRGNFPDRFSGHQFPNYSSELNVNALLLGDSALYLCASSSRQGARETQYFGPGTRLLVL.